The 8 T cell receptor beta chains in this list originate from one sample, sequenced in a study of blood T cell repertoires in COVID-19. Using immunoSEQ multiplex PCR, the repertoire was profiled, and TCRdb retains in-frame clones only, with some absent. In the table there are approximately 280,000 clones, around nine tenths of which are singletons. Source material: PBMCs or T cells enriched from blood (not recorded which). The receptors here all came from a woman aged 18-29 years who had recovered from COVID-19.

The V and J genes are TRBV6-5 and TRBJ2-5, with 7 positions matching TRBD1. In germline, CDR1 is MNHEY, CDR2 SVGAGI. The J segment lost 5 bases and the V segment lost 6 bases, leaving 12 bases of the junction unmatched. The CDR3 consists of 15 residues. This CDR3 is CASRGTGVESETQYF. The CDR3 DNA reads TGTGCCAGCAGGGGTACAGGGGTAGAGAGCGAGACCCAGTACTTC.

This chain uses TRBV28 with TRBJ2-3; D is uncertain. This CDR3 contains 14 residues. Trimming pared 5 bases from V and 2 bases from J, leaving 11 bases between. The V gene's germline CDR1 is MDHEN and CDR2 SYDVKM. The CDR3 sequence: CASSPGLVTDTQYF. The CDR3, as DNA: TGTGCCAGCAGTCCTGGCTTGGTCACAGATACGCAGTATTTT.

The chain uses TRBV28 and TRBJ2-7; the D gene is possibly TRBD2 (6 bases). Germline V gives CDR1 MDHEN, CDR2 SYDVKM. V was shortened by 6 bases and J by 7 bases, with 13 bases between the two germline ends. This CDR3 comprises 12 residues. The chain's CDR3 is CASRGLPGEQYF. In DNA, the CDR3 is TGTGCCAGCAGAGGACTACCGGGTGAGCAGTACTTC.

V is TRBV2 and J is TRBJ2-5; 7 nucleotides agree with TRBD1. CDR1 and CDR2 from the germline V gene are SNHLY and FYNNEI. V shed 6 bases, J shed 0 bases, and the junction held 10 bases outside the gene matches. The CDR3 length is 16 residues. CDR3 nucleotides: TGTGCCAGCAGAGTAGATGGGACAGCGTACCAAGAGACCCAGTACTTC. Residues: CASRVDGTAYQETQYF.

The chain uses TRBV11-2 and TRBJ2-1; 10 nucleotides align to TRBD2. The germline gives CDR1 SGHAT, CDR2 FQNNGV. The CDR3 is 16 amino acids. J gave up 7 bases and V 1 base, and 7 bases lay outside the gene matches. The CDR3 DNA is TGTGCCAGCAGCTTAGTCCTAGCGGGAGCTTCTAATGAGCAGTTCTTC. Its protein is CASSLVLAGASNEQFF.

The CDR3 here is CASSETSGAYYEQYF. CDR3 in DNA: TGTGCCAGCAGTGAAACTAGCGGGGCCTACTACGAGCAGTACTTC. The V and J genes are TRBV25-1 and TRBJ2-7; 10 bases align to TRBD2. CDR1 is MGHDK and CDR2 is SYGVNS in the germline V gene. The junction had 4 bases not matched to a gene; V was cut back by 2 bases and J by 3 bases. There are 15 residues in the CDR3.

This clone appeared once. The chain is built from TRBV6-5 and TRBJ2-3; tentative D call: TRBD1 (5 bases). Germline V gives CDR1 MNHEY, CDR2 SVGAGI. There are 12 residues in the CDR3. V was clipped by 6 bases and J by 4 bases, with 8 bases between them. The chain's CDR3 is CASRQGADTQYF. As DNA, the CDR3 is TGTGCCAGCAGACAAGGGGCAGATACGCAGTATTTT.

The V call is TRBV7-6, the J call TRBJ1-5, with D unclear. The CDR3 spans 14 residues. V was pared by 3 bases and J by 4 bases, with 10 bases between. The V gene's germline CDR1 is SGHVS and CDR2 FNYEAQ. The CDR3 nucleotides read TGTGCCAGCAGCTTGGAGGGTAGGAATCAGCCCCAGCATTTT. This encodes CASSLEGRNQPQHF.